There are many counts of the clone carrying this T cell receptor beta chain. Its antigen is unknown. Authors of the study amplified TCR beta CDR3 regions from RNA transcripts. The HTBI primer set was used in a first-round RT-PCR of the TCR CDR3. MiXCR, run by TCRdb on the multiplex PCR reads, gives a single entry per CDR3 protein. Of 500,000 to 550,000 distinct CDR3 sequences in the sample, more than 20% were seen once. Among the patients, aged 18 to 65, hyperthyroidism was newly diagnosed and had lasted under 2 months. Reasons for excluding patients were uncontrolled infection, other autoimmune disease, pregnancy or lactation. The data stem from a study of T cells in Graves' hyperthyroidism and ophthalmopathy. The study's findings and limits: Appearing also in blood were most of the thyroid clonotypes expanded above 0.001.

The CDR3 has 11 amino acids. Germline CDR1 and CDR2: MDHEN and SYDVKM. With 9 bases removed from V and 12 bases from J, the gap between germline ends came to 18 bases. The rearrangement joins TRBV28 to TRBJ2-7; the D is unclear. The source of this sequence is a young man with Graves' hyperthyroidism. The sequencing input was blood. CDR3 coding DNA: TGTGCCAGTTCAAGTGGCGGCGTGGCGTACTTC. Translation: CASSSGGVAYF.